This TCR beta chain was identified in a study of chemoradiotherapy in HPV16-positive cancers. Of note for this clone: Its antigen is undetermined.

Notes on the study in general: Candidate HPV-specific clones and E7-related TCR motifs grew in tumor during treatment.

The repertoire was sequenced with immunoSEQ multiplex PCR; TCRdb's copy has only in-frame clones and lacks some. The sample carries roughly 2,400 clones, approximately 89% recorded once. Samples were taken several times over chemoradiotherapy. The ends were cut back, 0 bases at V and 5 bases at J, with 20 bases in the middle. Germline loops: CDR1 SGHDT, CDR2 YYEEEE. CDR3 length: 17 residues. The sequenced sample was tumor tissue, obtained from a patient who underwent chemoradiotherapy. The sequence came from a human donor with HPV-associated anogenital cancer. V gene TRBV5-6 combines with J gene TRBJ1-2, with D possibly being TRBD1 (5 bases). CDR3 region: CASSLGNQGWKSYGYTF. CDR3 coding DNA: TGTGCCAGCAGCTTGGGCAACCAGGGTTGGAAGAGTTATGGCTACACCTTC.